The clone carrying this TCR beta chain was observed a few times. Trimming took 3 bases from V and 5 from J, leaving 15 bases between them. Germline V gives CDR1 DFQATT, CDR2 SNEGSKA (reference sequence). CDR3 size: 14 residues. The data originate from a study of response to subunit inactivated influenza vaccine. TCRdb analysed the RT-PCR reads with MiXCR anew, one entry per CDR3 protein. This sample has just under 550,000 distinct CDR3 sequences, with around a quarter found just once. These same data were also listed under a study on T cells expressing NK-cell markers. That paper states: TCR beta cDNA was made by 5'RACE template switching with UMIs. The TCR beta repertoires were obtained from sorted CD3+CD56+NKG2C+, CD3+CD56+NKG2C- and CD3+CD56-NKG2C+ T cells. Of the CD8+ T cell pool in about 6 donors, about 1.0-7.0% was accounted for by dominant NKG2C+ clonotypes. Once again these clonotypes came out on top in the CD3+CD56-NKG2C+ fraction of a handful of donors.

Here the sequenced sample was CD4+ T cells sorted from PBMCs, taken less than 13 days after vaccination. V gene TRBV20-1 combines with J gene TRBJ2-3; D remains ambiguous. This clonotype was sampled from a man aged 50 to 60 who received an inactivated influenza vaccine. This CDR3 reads CSASSPQSVDTQYF. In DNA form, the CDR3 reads TGCAGTGCTAGTTCGCCCCAATCGGTAGATACGCAGTATTTT.